These T cell receptor beta chains were read from a single sample in a study of T cell repertoires in cytomegalovirus infection. MiXCR, applied by TCRdb to the reads, yields one record per CDR3 protein. The repertoire includes about 300,000 distinct CDR3 sequences, about 9.2% of them detected once, and around 2.4% sits in the top ten. Material for sequencing was PBMCs. These receptors were taken from a human donor in good health (CMV status not recorded). Some clones in this sample may be carry-over from other donors' samples. CDR3s include the opening cysteine and the closing phenylalanine or tryptophan.

V gene	CDR3 protein
TRBV5-5	CASSLDGYSNQPQHF
TRBV28	CASRRTAGNTIYF
TRBV5-4	CASSQPTTNTEAFF
TRBV7-9	CASRQGGVLDSPLHF
TRBV2	CASSERDGKIMNTEAFF
TRBV7-2	CASSSDWNTEAFF
TRBV5-1	CTSSLDRSRRLNTEAFF
TRBV7-2	CASSFRSPGANTEAFF
TRBV20-1	CSAQTSGGASEQFF
TRBV20-1	CSATPGTLYEQYF
TRBV20-1	CSAPPGHLTNEQFF
TRBV7-2	CASSPRSEGTQYF
TRBV25-1	CASSVLGAASDTQYF
TRBV4-1	CASSQYGGLGNQPQHF
TRBV23-1	CASSQPTGRETQYF